Listed here are 18 T cell receptor beta chains from one sample, sequenced in a study of blood T cell repertoires in COVID-19. Some clones are missing from TCRdb's copy, which holds only in-frame ones; the method was immunoSEQ multiplex PCR. Here the sample spans 40,000 to 45,000 clones, 90% being singletons. Sequencing input: peripheral blood. The receptors were gathered from a human donor in a cohort sampled during active COVID-19.

The chain carries TRBV24-1 and TRBJ2-3, with D possibly TRBD1 on 6 matching bases. The V end lost 4 bases, the J end lost 2 bases, and 18 bases lay between the germline ends. The CDR3 sequence is 17 residues long. The germline gives CDR1 KGHDR, CDR2 SFDVKD. CDR3: CATSENLLDSYTDTQYF. DNA of the CDR3: TGTGCCACCAGTGAAAACCTCTTGGACAGTTACACAGATACGCAGTATTTT.

The rearrangement joins TRBV7-8 to TRBJ2-5; D is uncertain. The CDR3 has 13 residues. Trimming took 5 bases from V and 5 from J, leaving 12 bases between them. Germline-derived CDR1 and CDR2 are SGHVS and FQNEAQ. The CDR3 sequence: CASSPGTGETQYF. Here the CDR3 DNA reads TGTGCCAGCAGCCCCGGTACCGGGGAGACCCAGTACTTC.

This chain connects TRBV28 to TRBJ1-2, with 8 nucleotides matching TRBD1. Trimming removed 3 bases from V and 7 bases from J; junction bases left unmatched: 1. CDR3 length equals 12 residues. CDR1 MDHEN and CDR2 SYDVKM come from the germline V gene. The CDR3 reads CASSFTGGGYTF. CDR3 DNA: TGTGCCAGCAGTTTTACAGGGGGTGGCTACACCTTC.

This clone occurred once. The rearrangement joins TRBV14 to TRBJ1-2; D unclear. The CDR3 extends over 15 amino acids. In germline, CDR1 is SGHDN, CDR2 FVKESK. Trimming pared 0 bases from V and 4 bases from J, leaving 12 bases between. The CDR3: CASSQELGKPYGYTF. In nucleotides, the CDR3 is TGTGCCAGCAGCCAAGAACTCGGGAAACCCTATGGCTACACCTTC.

The chain combines TRBV3-1 (or the pseudogene TRBV3-2) with TRBJ2-7, with a tentative D call TRBD1 (5 bases). The CDR3 consists of 12 residues. Germline-derived CDR1 and CDR2 are LGHDT and YNNKEL (reference sequence). V was trimmed by 5 bases and J by 3 bases, leaving 8 bases between them. CDR3 sequence (DNA): TGTGCCAGCAGCGCCAGGGACTACGAGCAGTACTTC. This translates into CASSARDYEQYF.

The CDR3 coding sequence is TGCAGTGCTAGTCAACTAATTTTCGACGAGCAGTACTTC. It yields the protein CSASQLIFDEQYF. The V gene is TRBV20-1, the J gene TRBJ2-7, with unresolved D. CDR3 length: 13 amino acids. V gave up 3 bases and J gave up 5 bases, with 14 bases separating them. Germline V gives CDR1 DFQATT, CDR2 SNEGSKA (reference sequence).

V and J are TRBV18 and TRBJ2-1; tentatively, D is TRBD2 (5 bases). The CDR3 spans 15 residues. The V and J ends lost 0 bases and 2 bases respectively, with 8 bases between them. Germline V gene data show CDR1 as KGHSH and CDR2 as LQKENI. CDR3 sequence reads: CASSPPSGAYNEQFF. The CDR3 DNA follows: TGTGCCAGCTCACCACCGAGCGGAGCCTACAATGAGCAGTTCTTC.

The chain recombines TRBV27 with TRBJ1-1, with D possibly TRBD1 on 5 matching bases. This CDR3 spans 14 amino acids. The V end was cut by 1 base, the J end by 5 bases, with 11 bases between. Germline V gives CDR1 MNHEY, CDR2 SMNVEV (reference sequence). CDR3 amino acids: CASSLFGAGTEAFF. CDR3 coding DNA: TGTGCCAGCAGTTTATTTGGGGCAGGGACTGAAGCTTTCTTT.

The rearrangement joins TRBV7-6 to TRBJ2-1; 13 nucleotides align to TRBD2. V lost 5 bases, J lost 2 bases, and 6 bases stayed unmatched. The CDR3 totals 17 residues. CDR1 SGHVS and CDR2 FNYEAQ come from the germline V gene. CDR3 sequence: CASSQGTSGIAYNEQFF. CDR3 DNA: TGTGCCAGCAGCCAAGGGACTAGCGGGATCGCCTACAATGAGCAGTTCTTC.

V usage is TRBV7-3 and J usage is TRBJ2-3; 7 nucleotides agree with TRBD1. The germline V gene encodes CDR1 SGHTA and CDR2 FQGTGA. The CDR3 runs 16 residues. V trimming: 2 bases; J trimming: 4 bases; junction bases outside the gene matches: 9. The CDR3 coding sequence is TGTGCCAGCAGCTTAGGGGACAGAAGTCCATCAGATACGCAGTATTTT. Residues: CASSLGDRSPSDTQYF. The full variable domain, in which reference TRBV7-3 and TRBJ2-3 provide the parts outside the CDR3, is GAGVSQTPSNKVTEKGKYVELRCDPISGHTALYWYRQSLGQGPEFLIYFQGTGAADDSGLPNDRFFAVRPEGSVSTLKIQRTERGDSAVYLCASSLGDRSPSDTQYFGPGTRLTVL.

This clone occurred once. The gene calls are TRBV9 and TRBJ2-7; TRBD1 is a possible D gene (5 bases). Per the germline V gene, CDR1 is SGDLS and CDR2 is YYNGEE. V dropped 4 bases and J dropped 5 bases, with 22 bases sitting between them. This CDR3 is built from 16 residues. CDR3 sequence: CASSPFVGEPLDEQYF. CDR3 DNA sequence: TGTGCCAGCAGCCCCTTCGTAGGGGAACCTCTCGACGAGCAGTACTTC. The full variable domain, completed using reference TRBV9 and TRBJ2-7, is DSGVTQTPKHLITATGQRVTLRCSPRSGDLSVYWYQQSLDQGLQFLIQYYNGEERAKGNILERFSAQQFPDLHSELNLSSLELGDSALYFCASSPFVGEPLDEQYFGPGTRLTVT.

The chain combines TRBV5-1 with TRBJ2-7, with 12 bases matching TRBD2. The germline gives CDR1 SGHRS, CDR2 YFSETQ. Trimming removed 0 bases from V and 3 bases from J; junction bases left unmatched: 4. The CDR3 has 16 residues. In nucleotides, the CDR3 is TGCGCCAGCAGCTTGGAGACTAGCGGGGGATTCTACGAGCAGTACTTC. As protein: CASSLETSGGFYEQYF.

The chain couples TRBV2 to TRBJ1-4; D perhaps matches TRBD1 (6 bases). The CDR3 totals 15 residues. CDR1 is SNHLY and CDR2 is FYNNEI in the germline V gene. The V and J ends lost 6 bases and 2 bases respectively, with 13 bases between them. The CDR3 nucleotides read TGTGCCAGCAGGGGAGGGGGATTGACTAATGAAAAACTGTTTTTT. Residues: CASRGGGLTNEKLFF.

In DNA form, the CDR3 reads TGTGCCAGCAGTTACTCGATCAGGGGCCGCCGTACCGGGGAGCTGTTTTTT. Amino acid sequence: CASSYSIRGRRTGELFF. This chain connects TRBV6-2 or TRBV6-3 to TRBJ2-2, with D perhaps matching TRBD1 (6 bases). Germline CDR1 is MNHEY and CDR2 is SVGEGT. Trimming shortened V by 0 bases and J by 5 bases, and 16 bases separated the two germline ends. There are 17 residues in the CDR3.

The gene calls are TRBV18 and TRBJ2-6; D is undetermined. Looked up from germline, CDR1 is KGHSH and CDR2 is LQKENI. V lost 6 bases and J lost 2, with 11 bases in between. CDR3 length: 15 residues. CDR3 in DNA: TGTGCCAGCTCGCCAGTCCAGACTGGGGCCAACGTCCTGACTTTC. It encodes CASSPVQTGANVLTF. The entire variable domain, with the rest obtained from reference TRBV18 and TRBJ2-6, is as follows: NAGVMQNPRHLVRRRGQEARLRCSPMKGHSHVYWYRQLPEEGLKFMVYLQKENIIDESGMPKERFSAEFPKEGPSILRIQQVVRGDSAAYFCASSPVQTGANVLTFGAGSRLTVL.

The rearrangement links TRBV10-3 to TRBJ2-1; TRBD2 agrees at 9 bases. This CDR3 has 15 residues. Germline CDR1 and CDR2: ENHRY and SYGVKD. J gave up 9 bases and V 0 bases, and 6 bases lay outside the gene matches. Here the CDR3 reads CAISESTSGALEQFF. The CDR3 bases are TGTGCCATCAGTGAGTCGACTAGCGGTGCACTTGAGCAGTTCTTC.

The V gene is TRBV7-3, the J gene TRBJ2-1; 10 bases align to TRBD2. Germline V gives CDR1 SGHTA, CDR2 FQGTGA. CDR3 length: 21 amino acids. Trimming removed 5 bases from V and 0 bases from J; junction bases left unmatched: 19. This CDR3 reads CASSTNNRRTSGITSYNEQFF. In DNA form, the CDR3 reads TGTGCCAGCAGCACAAATAATCGAAGAACTAGCGGGATAACCTCCTACAATGAGCAGTTCTTC.

This clone showed up just once. The rearrangement joins TRBV30 to TRBJ1-1; weak D call: TRBD1 (6 bases). V shed 4 bases and J shed 0 bases, with 15 bases lying between them. CDR1 is GTSNPN, CDR2 SVGIG, per germline (reference sequence). This CDR3 contains 15 residues. The CDR3 sequence is CAWTGVETMNTEAFF. In DNA, the CDR3 is TGTGCCTGGACAGGGGTAGAGACGATGAACACTGAAGCTTTCTTT.